This T cell receptor beta chain was obtained from a study of CD8 T cells in Susac syndrome. Germline-derived CDR1 and CDR2 are MDHEN and SYDVKM. Between the trimmed V and J ends, which lost 6 bases and 8 bases, there was a span of 22 bases. The CDR3 is made up of 15 amino acids. Matched for age and sex, the controls were healthy donors. Bulk CD8+ and CD4+ cells came from magnetic negative isolation; CD8+ TEMRA by FACS. In its sample, this clonotype was seen once. It was with random hexamers that 0.5 to 1 ug RNA was reverse transcribed. TCRdb re-called the immunoSEQ multiplex PCR reads through MiXCR, storing one row per CDR3 protein. The sample shows about 69,000 distinct CDR3 sequences, approximately 95% of them seen only once.

The chain is built from TRBV28 and TRBJ1-1; the D gene is possibly TRBD1 (5 bases). Sequenced: CD8+ T cells from PBMCs. This receptor was identified in a human donor in good health. CDR3 region: CASRGPIGEPGEAFF. The CDR3 DNA reads as TGTGCCAGCAGAGGGCCGATAGGGGAGCCGGGGGAAGCTTTCTTT.